What follows are 26 T cell receptor beta chains derived from one specimen sequenced in a study of beta chain features in type 1 diabetes. The investigators reverse transcribed all of the isolated RNA, so they sequenced expressed TCRB transcripts. Sequencing was performed with immunoSEQ multiplex PCR; in TCRdb, only in-frame clones are kept and a portion is missing. Altogether about 620,000 clones are present, roughly 16% being singletons, with the ten largest covering approximately 0.087%. The sequenced sample consisted of naive CD4+ T cells from blood. Receptors were obtained from a man aged 18 to 29 in good health.

The chain has TRBV10-3 and TRBJ2-7, with D possibly matching TRBD1 (6 bases). V was shortened by 1 base and J by 3 bases, with 10 bases between the two germline ends. The germline V gene has CDR1 ENHRY and CDR2 SYGVKD. The length of the CDR3 is 14 residues. The DNA for the CDR3 is TGTGCCATCAGTGAGTTATCGACAGGCTACGAGCAGTACTTC. Its protein is CAISELSTGYEQYF.

This clone was recorded a few times. At one end the junction does not follow the germline gene, possibly because of a read error. CDR3: CASSLATGTSSIF. The CDR3 bases are TGTGCCAGCAGCTTAGCAACCGGGACTAGCTCTATCTTC. The chain joins TRBV7-2 to TRBJ2-4; 9 bases map to TRBD2. The length of the CDR3 is 13 residues. Germline V gene sequence: CDR1 SGHTA, CDR2 FQGNSA.

J is TRBJ2-7 and V is TRBV9, with D possibly being TRBD1 (6 bases). Trimming removed 0 bases from V and 0 bases from J, with 13 bases in between. Germline CDR1 reads SGDLS; CDR2 reads YYNGEE. This CDR3 is built from 16 residues. The DNA of the CDR3 is TGTGCCAGCAGCGTAGCTGCAACAGGGCTCTCCTACGAGCAGTACTTC. As protein: CASSVAATGLSYEQYF. The complete variable domain, with remaining parts taken from reference TRBV9 and TRBJ2-7, reads DSGVTQTPKHLITATGQRVTLRCSPRSGDLSVYWYQQSLDQGLQFLIQYYNGEERAKGNILERFSAQQFPDLHSELNLSSLELGDSALYFCASSVAATGLSYEQYFGPGTRLTVT.

This clone was recorded at least ten times. This chain joins TRBV10-3 and TRBJ2-3; D is possibly TRBD1 (6 bases). This CDR3 contains 14 residues. Germline V gene lookup returns CDR1 ENHRY and CDR2 SYGVKD. V lost 2 bases and J 5 bases, leaving 11 bases between the germline ends. CDR3 nucleotide sequence: TGTGCCATCAGTGAGATCGCACAGGGAGATACGCAGTATTTT. This sequence encodes CAISEIAQGDTQYF.

The table lists this clone with a few counts. The J gene is TRBJ2-5, the V gene TRBV18, with a weak D call TRBD1 (6 bases). Deletions cut 6 bases from V and 5 bases from J, with 13 bases between. The V gene's germline CDR1 is KGHSH and CDR2 LQKENI. The CDR3 covers 13 residues. CDR3 loop: CASSSDRTETQYF. CDR3 in DNA: TGTGCCAGCTCCTCGGACAGAACCGAGACCCAGTACTTC.

The DNA for the CDR3 is TGTGCCAGCAGCCCCGGACAGAAACCCTACGAGCAGTACTTC. Translation gives CASSPGQKPYEQYF. The chain employs TRBV7-2 and TRBJ2-7; tentative D call: TRBD1 (6 bases). Trimming stripped 5 bases from V and 2 bases from J, with 13 bases between. CDR1 and CDR2 from the germline V gene are SGHTA and FQGNSA. The CDR3 is 14 residues long.

This clone was counted between two and nine times. The CDR3 sequence: CSVEGGQGALNYGYTF. DNA for the CDR3: TGCAGCGTTGAAGGGGGCCAGGGGGCTTTGAACTATGGCTACACCTTC. The chain uses TRBV29-1 and TRBJ1-2; 8 bases are a match to TRBD1. The trim removed 1 base at V and 2 bases at J, leaving 9 bases unmatched. Germline CDR1 and CDR2: SQVTM and ANQGSEA. The CDR3 sequence is 16 residues long.

In this sample, this clone turned up many times. The chain combines TRBV7-9 with TRBJ1-4; D is unresolved. Trimming stripped 1 base from V and 5 bases from J, with 11 bases between. The V gene's germline CDR1 is SEHNR and CDR2 FQNEAQ (reference sequence). This CDR3 comprises 15 residues. CDR3 amino acids: CASSLEVLSNEKLFF. The CDR3 DNA sequence: TGTGCCAGCAGCTTAGAAGTCCTCTCGAATGAAAAACTGTTTTTT.

This clone showed up just a few times. The chain carries TRBV9 and TRBJ2-5; 9 bases map to TRBD1. The CDR3 spans 17 residues. Per the germline V gene, CDR1 is SGDLS and CDR2 is YYNGEE. V gave up 0 bases and J gave up 5 bases; unmatched junction bases: 11. Written as DNA, the CDR3 is TGTGCCAGCAGCGTAGGTTTGACAGGGGGGACGAGGGAGACCCAGTACTTC. Protein: CASSVGLTGGTRETQYF.

Concerning this clone: Additional DNA sequences in this sample encode the identical CDR3. The V and J genes are TRBV7-2 and TRBJ1-2; TRBD1 agrees at 10 bases. Unmatched junction bases numbered 3, after V lost 5 bases and J lost 3 bases. Germline CDR1 SGHTA, CDR2 FQGNSA. There are 14 residues in the CDR3. CDR3 sequence (DNA): TGTGCCAGCAGCCCGGGACAGGGGCACTATGGCTACACCTTC. Translation: CASSPGQGHYGYTF.

V and J are TRBV4-2 and TRBJ2-5; 10 bases agree with TRBD1. J was trimmed by 0 bases and V by 2 bases; bases with no gene match: 3. CDR3 size: 16 residues. Germline V gene sequence: CDR1 LGHNA, CDR2 YNFKEQ. For the CDR3, the DNA is TGTGCCAGCAGCCAAATAGGGACAGGGGACCAAGAGACCCAGTACTTC. It specifies CASSQIGTGDQETQYF.

This clone appeared a few times. The chain combines TRBV18 with TRBJ1-3, with D hard to call. The length of the CDR3 is 15 residues. CDR1 is KGHSH, CDR2 LQKENI, per germline. Trimming removed 0 bases at V and 2 bases at J, with 8 bases between. In DNA form, the CDR3 reads TGTGCCAGCTCACCACCAGGGCAGGCTGGAAACACCATATATTTT. Protein sequence: CASSPPGQAGNTIYF.

This clone was seen a few times. V is TRBV28 and J is TRBJ2-2; D gene uncertain. Germline CDR1 and CDR2: MDHEN and SYDVKM. The CDR3 contains 13 residues. Trimming pared 7 bases from V and 4 bases from J, leaving 10 bases between. The CDR3 region is CASIPIGTGELFF. The CDR3 nucleotides are TGTGCCAGCATTCCCATTGGCACCGGGGAGCTGTTTTTT.

This sequence joins TRBV7-9 and TRBJ1-5, with 12 nucleotides matching TRBD1. CDR1 is SEHNR, CDR2 FQNEAQ, per germline (reference sequence). Germline trimming cut 0 bases from V and 3 bases from J; bases unmatched to any gene: 9. The CDR3 contains 19 residues. The CDR3 bases are TGTGCCAGCAGCTTAGCGGGACAGGGGGCAAGAGGGAACAATCAGCCCCAGCATTTT. Translation: CASSLAGQGARGNNQPQHF.

The chain joins TRBV7-2 to TRBJ2-6, with D perhaps matching TRBD2 (6 bases). Per the germline V gene, CDR1 is SGHTA and CDR2 is FQGNSA. The CDR3 is 16 amino acids. V dropped 4 bases and J dropped 1 base, with 11 bases sitting between them. The chain's CDR3 is CASSSGVNSGANVLTF. In DNA form, the CDR3 reads TGTGCCAGCAGCTCGGGAGTAAATTCTGGGGCCAACGTCCTGACTTTC. The variable domain in full, completed from reference TRBV7-2 and TRBJ2-6, reads GAGVSQSPSNKVTEKGKDVELRCDPISGHTALYWYRQSLGQGLEFLIYFQGNSAPDKSGLPSDRFSAERTGGSVSTLTIQRTQQEDSAVYLCASSSGVNSGANVLTFGAGSRLTVL.

The chain couples TRBV15 to TRBJ2-7; 8 bases line up with TRBD2. With 6 bases clipped from V and 4 bases from J, the junction kept 11 bases outside the gene matches. Germline CDR1 is LNHNV and CDR2 is YYDKDF (reference sequence). The CDR3 has 15 amino acids. CDR3 nucleotide sequence: TGTGCCACCAGGGATTCGGGAGGGCCGCGGTACGAGCAGTACTTC. Residues: CATRDSGGPRYEQYF.

The chain is built from TRBV2 and TRBJ2-3; the D gene is possibly TRBD2 (6 bases). The CDR3 sequence is 16 residues long. Deletions cut 0 bases from V and 3 bases from J, with 13 bases between. Germline V gives CDR1 SNHLY, CDR2 FYNNEI. The CDR3: CASSEAAGRLTDTQYF. CDR3 DNA: TGTGCCAGCAGTGAAGCTGCCGGGAGATTAACAGATACGCAGTATTTT.

This clone was seen only a few times. The chain has TRBV10-3 and TRBJ2-7, with 15 bases fitting TRBD2. In germline, CDR1 is ENHRY, CDR2 SYGVKD. This CDR3 has 14 amino acids. V shed 8 bases and J 7 bases; nucleotides not matched to a gene: 6. The CDR3 loop is CAIGLAGGPQEQYF. The CDR3, as DNA: TGTGCCATCGGACTAGCGGGAGGGCCGCAAGAGCAGTACTTC.

CDR3 protein: CASSPLGDGAKGGYTF. CDR3 in DNA: TGTGCCAGCTCACCCCTCGGGGACGGAGCAAAGGGTGGCTACACCTTC. The V call is TRBV18, the J call TRBJ1-2, with D perhaps matching TRBD1 (5 bases). Germline CDR1 KGHSH, CDR2 LQKENI. Trimming stripped 3 bases from V and 7 bases from J, with 21 bases between. This CDR3 comprises 16 residues.

This clone was seen a few times. The chain is built from TRBV7-2 and TRBJ2-1; D not certain. CDR1 and CDR2 from the germline V gene are SGHTA and FQGNSA. The length of the CDR3 is 17 residues. V was clipped by 4 bases and J by 3 bases, with 19 bases between them. CDR3: CASSSTPGLLFYNEQFF. The CDR3 DNA sequence: TGTGCCAGCAGCTCCACACCCGGTCTCCTCTTCTACAATGAGCAGTTCTTC.

The chain is built from TRBV4-1 and TRBJ2-7, with D possibly matching TRBD2 (6 bases). The CDR3 sequence is 15 residues long. Trimming stripped 0 bases from V and 2 bases from J, with 11 bases between. The germline V gene encodes CDR1 MGHRA and CDR2 YSYEKL. CDR3 DNA: TGCGCCAGCAGCCAAGAACCTAGCGAAGCCTACGAGCAGTACTTC. As protein: CASSQEPSEAYEQYF.

The sample holds a few counts of this clone. The chain links TRBV28 to TRBJ1-2, with a possible D match to TRBD1 (5 bases). Germline CDR1 reads MDHEN; CDR2 reads SYDVKM. V was shortened by 5 bases and J by 8 bases, with 18 bases between the two germline ends. The CDR3 loop spans 14 amino acids. CDR3 protein: CASSVGRRQGGYTF. CDR3 DNA sequence: TGTGCCAGCAGTGTCGGTCGGCGGCAGGGCGGCTACACCTTC.

V gene TRBV5-5 combines with J gene TRBJ1-2; 9 bases agree with TRBD1. The CDR3 is 15 residues long. The V segment lost 5 bases and the J segment 7 bases; nucleotides outside the gene matches: 12. Germline V gives CDR1 SGHKS, CDR2 YYEKEE (reference sequence). The CDR3 nucleotides are TGTGCCAGCAGTTTACCGGGACAGGGCATGCCTGGCTACACCTTC. It translates to CASSLPGQGMPGYTF.

The chain carries TRBV20-1 and TRBJ2-7; TRBD1 might be the D (5 bases). The germline V and J ends were trimmed by 6 bases and 9 bases, with 15 bases remaining between them. CDR1 and CDR2 (germline): DFQATT, SNEGSKA (reference sequence). The CDR3 consists of 11 residues. For the CDR3, the DNA is TGCAGTGCAAGCCCTCAGGGTCCGCAGTACTTC. Translating gives CSASPQGPQYF.

This clone was detected only a few times. V usage is TRBV4-3 and J usage is TRBJ1-4; D is unclear. V was pared by 4 bases and J by 0 bases, with 6 bases between. The CDR3 loop spans 14 amino acids. Germline V gene lookup returns CDR1 LGHNA and CDR2 YSLEER. CDR3 nucleotide sequence: TGCGCCAGCAGCCGAACTACAACTAATGAAAAACTGTTTTTT. Its translation: CASSRTTTNEKLFF.

The chain is built from TRBV6-5 and TRBJ2-7; 8 nucleotides match TRBD1. The CDR3 length is 15 residues. The V segment lost 5 bases and the J segment 2 bases; nucleotides outside the gene matches: 8. Germline V gene sequence: CDR1 MNHEY, CDR2 SVGAGI. CDR3 DNA: TGTGCCAGCAGTCCCTCGGGGACAGGAGCCTACGAGCAGTACTTC. It codes for CASSPSGTGAYEQYF.